This T cell receptor (beta chain) was identified in a study of tumor-infiltrating lymphocytes in primary liver carcinoma. Overall study: Patients of both sexes were 30 to 69 years old. Roughly 3.5 to 7.13 million productive TCRbeta reads came from each sample, comparable across tissue types. Study outcomes and limitations: The difference in top-250-clone fraction between tumors and blood was significant, favoring tumors (p = 0.039).

Germline CDR1 reads SEHNR; CDR2 reads FQNEAQ (reference sequence). The CDR3 covers 15 residues. Unsorted bulk tissue (about 19-33 mg) underwent RNA and DNA co-extraction. With respect to this clonotype: No antigen is known for it. An end of the junction does not agree with germline; a read error may underlie this.

Using a constant-region primer together with ProtoScript II reverse transcriptase, TCR beta cDNA was made from around 0.55 ug of total RNA. Researchers made the TCR beta libraries by running three nested multiplex PCR rounds with slightly modified ARM-PCR. TRBV1-TRBV30 forward primers paired with a C-beta reverse primer were used in the first two PCR rounds, which ran roughly 11 cycles each. TCRdb ran MiXCR on the multiplex PCR reads and lists one entry per CDR3 protein. In the table there are about 35,000 distinct CDR3 sequences, 70% to 80% of which are singletons. V is TRBV7-9 and J is TRBJ2-4; tentatively, D is TRBD1 (5 bases). The sequencing input was liver tumor tissue from sampling region 4. Subset given: tumor region T4, right-lateral pole. The sequence came from a man between 40 and 49 years old with primary liver carcinoma and hepatitis B virus infection. Here the CDR3 DNA reads TGTGTCAGCAGCGCGCGGACATGGGCGGAAAACATTCAGTACTTC. It translates to CVSSARTWAENIQYF.